What follows describes a single TCR beta chain. The antigen is unknown. The data were obtained in a study of T cell responses to AZD1222 COVID-19 vaccine. Measured with immunoSEQ multiplex PCR; TCRdb has only the in-frame clones, and not every one. The table shows approximately 140,000 clones, with over 85% occurring only once. Broader study findings: Repertoire sampling occurred only after the peak T cell response. Seropositive AZD1222 recipients at baseline numbered only five or six. Along spike, vaccine-associated CD4 TCRs were found throughout, with dominance at 160-218 and 743-854. Reportedly, close to half of spike-specific TCRs are directed against unmutated variant regions.

This receptor was obtained from an adult in good health. Sequenced material: peripheral blood, taken on day 0 of AZD1222 vaccination.

The CDR3 loop reads CASREYPNTGELFF. The CDR3, as DNA: TGTGCCAGTCGGGAGTATCCGAACACCGGGGAGCTGTTTTTT. The genes are TRBV19 and TRBJ2-2; TRBD2 might be the D (6 bases). The CDR3 is 14 amino acids. V lost 8 bases and J 0 bases, leaving 10 bases between the germline ends. CDR1 is LNHDA and CDR2 is SQIVND in the germline V gene (reference sequence).